This TCR beta chain was recorded in a study of Ad26.COV2.S vaccination and SARS-CoV-2 variants. On the study more broadly: This donor came from the COV1001 trial of Ad26.COV2.S. Broader study findings: Similar non-spike TCR breadth was observed in recipients of vaccine and of placebo.

Treatment reported: some 20 received Ad26.COV2.S at low or high dose, single or two shots; about 5 received placebo; per-sample allocation not given. Samples analyzed were those drawn on day 63 after the first vaccine or placebo injection. Donation came from an adult in Boston who was aged 18-55 years. Wuhan-strain SARS-CoV-2 spike was expressed by the Ad26 vector that made up the vaccine. The method was immunoSEQ multiplex PCR; TCRdb's version includes in-frame clones alone and lacks a portion of them. Seen here are hundreds of thousands of clones, 80% to 95% observed once, and the top ten hold more than 9%. The length of the CDR3 is 14 residues. The V gene's germline CDR1 is MNHEY and CDR2 SVGAGI. V shed 2 bases and J shed 3 bases, with 11 bases lying between them. Remarks on this clone: Antigen unknown.

The receptor was isolated from a person between 18 and 65 years old who received the Ad26.COV2.S COVID-19 vaccine or a placebo. This material consisted of peripheral blood, taken in a trial of Ad26.COV2.S vaccine versus placebo. The chain combines TRBV6-5 with TRBJ2-7; D not resolved. The CDR3 DNA reads TGTGCCAGCAGTTACGGGCGAGAAGGCTACGAGCAGTACTTC. Protein sequence: CASSYGREGYEQYF.